The 21 T cell receptor beta chains below all came from one sample that was sequenced in a study of blood T cell repertoires in COVID-19. Data came from immunoSEQ multiplex PCR; TCRdb stores just in-frame clones and leaves some out. In the table there are 250,000 to 300,000 clones, 88% of which are singletons. What was sequenced was peripheral blood. The receptors shown here come from a woman aged 25 to 45 with COVID-19, enrolled during active disease.

V gene TRBV27 combines with J gene TRBJ1-5, with D perhaps matching TRBD1 (6 bases). Germline-derived CDR1 and CDR2 are MNHEY and SMNVEV (reference sequence). CDR3 size: 14 residues. The V end was cut by 4 bases, the J end by 2 bases, with 9 bases between. DNA of the CDR3: TGTGCCAGCAGTTCGCGACAGGGCAATCAGCCCCAGCATTTT. This sequence encodes CASSSRQGNQPQHF.

This clone occurred once. The rearrangement uses TRBV9 and TRBJ2-7, with TRBD2 as a possible D gene (5 bases). The CDR3 spans 13 residues. Deletions cut 1 base from V and 7 bases from J, with 12 bases between. Germline V lookup: CDR1 SGDLS, CDR2 YYNGEE. The CDR3 region is CASSVSPGMEQYF. The CDR3 DNA reads as TGTGCCAGCAGCGTAAGTCCCGGGATGGAGCAGTACTTC.

V and J are TRBV15 and TRBJ2-5, with D maybe TRBD1 (6 bases). The CDR3 spans 14 residues. V lost 3 bases and J 2 bases, leaving 10 bases between the germline ends. Germline CDR1 reads LNHNV; CDR2 reads YYDKDF (reference sequence). The CDR3 bases are TGTGCCACCAGCAGCTTCGACAGGCAAGAGACCCAGTACTTC. It translates to CATSSFDRQETQYF.

The J gene is TRBJ2-3, the V gene TRBV10-3, with 10 positions matching TRBD2. CDR3 length: 17 amino acids. Trimming at V came to 11 bases and at J to 5 bases, leaving 19 bases not matched to a gene. Germline loops: CDR1 ENHRY, CDR2 SYGVKD. CDR3 protein: CASGAGGTVGHQDTQYF. The CDR3 nucleotides read TGTGCCTCTGGAGCGGGAGGGACGGTGGGGCACCAAGATACGCAGTATTTT.

The gene calls are TRBV19 and TRBJ2-7; possibly TRBD1 for D (5 bases). CDR1 and CDR2 (germline): LNHDA, SQIVND (reference sequence). The ends were cut back, 2 bases at V and 5 bases at J, with 16 bases in the middle. This CDR3 spans 15 amino acids. The chain's CDR3 is CASSISIGARNEQYF. In DNA, the CDR3 is TGTGCCAGTAGTATAAGTATAGGGGCTAGGAACGAGCAGTACTTC.

This chain links TRBV15 with TRBJ1-1, with D unclear. The V and J ends lost 1 base and 3 bases respectively, with 9 bases between them. The CDR3 is made up of 14 amino acids. Germline V gene lookup returns CDR1 LNHNV and CDR2 YYDKDF (reference sequence). The CDR3 spells CATSRVARHTEAFF. Written as DNA, the CDR3 is TGTGCCACCAGCAGAGTGGCCAGGCACACTGAAGCTTTCTTT.

This clone was recorded once. The V gene is TRBV5-6, the J gene TRBJ1-5; 7 bases match TRBD1. The germline V gene has CDR1 SGHDT and CDR2 YYEEEE. Unmatched junction bases numbered 2, after V lost 2 bases and J lost 0 bases. This CDR3 contains 15 residues. The CDR3 loop is CASSLQGISNQPQHF. CDR3 nucleotide sequence: TGTGCCAGCAGCTTACAGGGGATTAGCAATCAGCCCCAGCATTTT.

CDR3 nucleotide sequence: TGCGCCAGCCATTACTTTAATTCACCCCTCCACTTT. Translating it yields CASHYFNSPLHF. The chain combines TRBV10-1 with TRBJ1-6; D is ambiguous. The germline V gene has CDR1 WNHNN and CDR2 SYGVQD (reference sequence). The CDR3 length is 12 residues. With 8 bases removed from V and 6 bases from J, the gap between germline ends came to 8 bases.

This clone was observed a few times. The chain recombines TRBV6-4 with TRBJ2-1; TRBD2 matches at 7 bases. J gave up 2 bases and V 6 bases, and 7 bases lay outside the gene matches. Germline lookup yields CDR1 MRHNA and CDR2 SNTAGT. This CDR3 is built from 15 residues. CDR3 sequence: CASSVTSAAYNEQFF. The CDR3 DNA follows: TGTGCCAGCAGCGTCACTAGCGCAGCCTACAATGAGCAGTTCTTC.

The V gene is TRBV19, the J gene TRBJ1-5; 10 bases are shared with TRBD1. This CDR3 contains 14 residues. The V gene's germline CDR1 is LNHDA and CDR2 SQIVND (reference sequence). V shed 8 bases, J shed 5 bases, and the junction held 6 bases outside the gene matches. CDR3 sequence: CASPMDRGDQPQHF. The CDR3 region has the DNA TGTGCCAGTCCGATGGACAGGGGGGATCAGCCCCAGCATTTT.

The rearrangement joins TRBV4-1 to TRBJ2-5, with 8 bases aligning to TRBD2. The CDR3 runs to 14 residues. Germline lookup yields CDR1 MGHRA and CDR2 YSYEKL. With 0 bases clipped from V and 3 bases from J, the junction kept 0 bases outside the gene matches. The CDR3 DNA follows: TGCGCCAGCAGCCAAGAACTAGCGGAAGAGACCCAGTACTTC. Its protein product is CASSQELAEETQYF.

The chain has TRBV9 and TRBJ1-3; D is uncertain. Trimming removed 0 bases from V and 0 bases from J, with 10 bases in between. Germline CDR1 and CDR2: SGDLS and YYNGEE. The CDR3 is 16 residues long. The chain's CDR3 is CASSVDPRSSGNTIYF. DNA of the CDR3: TGTGCCAGCAGCGTAGATCCCAGGTCCTCTGGAAACACCATATATTTT.

The chain joins TRBV5-1 to TRBJ2-7; 10 nucleotides match TRBD2. Germline V gene data show CDR1 as SGHRS and CDR2 as YFSETQ. V was pared by 4 bases and J by 1 base, with 8 bases of the junction left unmatched. The CDR3 spans 16 residues. CDR3 DNA: TGCGCCAGCAGCGATCCCAGCGGGAGGGCGTCCTACGAGCAGTACTTC. The encoded protein is CASSDPSGRASYEQYF.

As for this clone: The same CDR3 arises from other DNA sequences in this sample as well. The chain employs TRBV6-5 and TRBJ1-1, with D possibly being TRBD1 (5 bases). CDR1 is MNHEY and CDR2 is SVGAGI in the germline V gene. The CDR3 is made up of 13 amino acids. The V end was cut by 1 base, the J end by 4 bases, with 7 bases between. The CDR3 DNA reads TGTGCCAGCAGTTACTTGGGGGGCACTGAAGCTTTCTTT. Its protein product is CASSYLGGTEAFF.

The V call is TRBV4-3, the J call TRBJ2-2, with a tentative D call TRBD1 (5 bases). V lost 0 bases and J 4 bases, leaving 6 bases between the germline ends. CDR1 LGHNA and CDR2 YSLEER come from the germline V gene. This CDR3 contains 14 residues. The CDR3 sequence is CASSQDRVTGELFF. DNA for the CDR3: TGCGCCAGCAGCCAAGACAGGGTCACCGGGGAGCTGTTTTTT.

V usage is TRBV6-2 or TRBV6-3 and J usage is TRBJ1-1; D gene unclear. The CDR3 consists of 16 residues. The germline gives CDR1 MNHEY, CDR2 SVGEGT. V lost 2 bases, J lost 0 bases, and 13 bases lay in between. The CDR3 here is CASSYVSGRLNTEAFF. CDR3 DNA: TGTGCCAGCAGTTACGTCTCCGGGAGATTGAACACTGAAGCTTTCTTT.

The V call is TRBV2, the J call TRBJ2-3, with TRBD1 as a possible D gene (5 bases). Germline loops: CDR1 SNHLY, CDR2 FYNNEI. The CDR3 consists of 17 residues. V lost 1 base and J 2 bases, leaving 16 bases between the germline ends. CDR3 in amino acids: CASSEDRFRGSTDTQYF. CDR3 coding DNA: TGTGCCAGCAGTGAAGACAGGTTCAGAGGATCCACAGATACGCAGTATTTT. Supplemented by reference TRBV2 and TRBJ2-3, the full variable domain reads EPEVTQTPSHQVTQMGQEVILRCVPISNHLYFYWYRQILGQKVEFLVSFYNNEISEKSEIFDDQFSVERPDGSNFTLKIRSTKLEDSAMYFCASSEDRFRGSTDTQYFGPGTRLTVL.

This chain connects TRBV9 to TRBJ2-7; tentatively, D is TRBD1 (5 bases). The CDR3 runs to 14 residues. Trimming cost V 3 bases and J 2 bases, with 12 bases left between them. Germline lookup yields CDR1 SGDLS and CDR2 YYNGEE. The CDR3, as DNA: TGTGCCAGCAGCGCGATAGGGGAACCCTACGAGCAGTACTTC. It is translated as CASSAIGEPYEQYF.

This sequence joins TRBV7-9 and TRBJ1-2; 9 bases are a match to TRBD1. The V and J ends lost 2 bases and 3 bases, in that order; junction bases with no gene match: 13. This CDR3 contains 18 residues. Germline CDR1 reads SEHNR; CDR2 reads FQNEAQ (reference sequence). CDR3 in DNA: TGTGCCAGCAGCTTAATCGGGACAGGGAGATCCGAGCACTATGGCTACACCTTC. This gives the protein CASSLIGTGRSEHYGYTF.

V usage is TRBV28 and J usage is TRBJ2-7, with 9 positions matching TRBD2. The germline gives CDR1 MDHEN, CDR2 SYDVKM. This CDR3 is 14 amino acids long. The ends lost 2 bases at V and 1 base at J; junction bases unmatched: 0. The CDR3 bases are TGTGCCAGCAGTTTACTAGCGGGGTCCTACGAGCAGTACTTC. Its protein is CASSLLAGSYEQYF.

J is TRBJ2-7 and V is TRBV6-5; D perhaps matches TRBD2 (5 bases). This CDR3 comprises 12 residues. Trimming took off 2 bases at V and 6 bases at J, with 8 bases between the two ends. CDR1 MNHEY and CDR2 SVGAGI come from the germline V gene. Here the CDR3 reads CASSYPGGEQYF. For the CDR3, the DNA is TGTGCCAGCAGTTACCCAGGAGGCGAGCAGTACTTC.